The rows below give T cell receptor beta chains drawn from one sample of a study of tumor and adjacent non-tumor tissue in lung cancer. One entry per CDR3 protein results from TCRdb running MiXCR on the multiplex PCR reads. This table has around 71,000 distinct CDR3 sequences, 55% to 75% appearing once. The specimen sequenced was lung tumor tissue. Receptors originate from a middle-aged woman with non-small cell lung cancer. The CDR3 runs from the conserved cysteine through the conserved F or W. D genes are given only for firm matches. Not all rows give a size; the values are once, few, many and, for expanded clones, a class.

d_call: NA
j_call: TRBJ2-1
clone_size: NA
v_call: TRBV20-1
cdr3_aa: CSAFSGESSYNEQFF
cdr3_nt: TGCAGTGCATTTAGCGGCGAATCCTCCTACAATGAGCAGTTCTTC

d_call: TRBD2
j_call: TRBJ2-5
clone_size: NA
v_call: TRBV5-4
cdr3_aa: CVSNFSGGSQETQYF
cdr3_nt: TGTGTCAGCAACTTCTCGGGGGGGTCTCAAGAGACCCAGTACTTC

d_call: TRBD2
j_call: TRBJ2-1
clone_size: NA
v_call: TRBV6-1
cdr3_aa: CASSKLAGSYNEQSF
cdr3_nt: TGTGCCAGCAGTAAACTAGCGGGCTCCTACAATGAGCAGTCCTTC

d_call: TRBD1
j_call: TRBJ1-6
clone_size: NA
v_call: TRBV20-1
cdr3_aa: CSASQGQGGSPLHF
cdr3_nt: TGCAGTGCTAGTCAGGGACAGGGGGGATCACCCCTCCACTTT

d_call: TRBD1
j_call: TRBJ2-1
clone_size: NA
v_call: TRBV4-1
cdr3_aa: CATSQGAGAEQFF
cdr3_nt: TGCGCCACATCACAGGGGGCGGGTGCTGAGCAGTTCTTC

d_call: TRBD2
j_call: TRBJ2-7
clone_size: NA
v_call: TRBV11-2
cdr3_aa: CASSHPGTSGYEHYF
cdr3_nt: TGTGCCAGCAGTCACCCCGGGACTAGTGGATACGAGCACTACTTC

d_call: NA
j_call: TRBJ2-7
clone_size: once
v_call: TRBV28
cdr3_aa: CVSRGLRYSLSTYEQYF
cdr3_nt: TGTGTCAGCAGGGGCCTTCGATACTCCCTATCTACATACGAGCAATACTTC

d_call: NA
j_call: TRBJ2-3
clone_size: many
v_call: TRBV7-9
cdr3_aa: CASSFMRDTSTDTQYF
cdr3_nt: TGTGCCAGCAGCTTCATGCGGGATACTAGCACAGATACGCAGTATTTT

d_call: NA
j_call: TRBJ2-3
clone_size: NA
v_call: TRBV6-6
cdr3_aa: CASNDLSGDTQYF
cdr3_nt: TGTGCCAGCAATGACCTGAGCGGAGATACACAGTATTTT

d_call: NA
j_call: TRBJ1-5
clone_size: few
v_call: TRBV28
cdr3_aa: CASIKLPGSQHF
cdr3_nt: TGTGCCAGCATCAAACTCCCCGGTTCTCAGCATTTT

d_call: TRBD2
j_call: TRBJ2-7
clone_size: NA
v_call: TRBV29-1
cdr3_aa: CSVAGTNYGQYF
cdr3_nt: TGTAGCGTGGCCGGGACTAACTACGGGCAGTACTTC

d_call: TRBD2
j_call: TRBJ2-5
clone_size: many
v_call: TRBV4-1
cdr3_aa: CASRRTGGDQETQYF
cdr3_nt: TGCGCCAGCAGGCGGACGGGGGGGGACCAAGAGACCCAGTACTTC

d_call: TRBD1
j_call: TRBJ1-5
clone_size: once
v_call: TRBV6-5
cdr3_aa: CGSSYSTGNDQPQHF
cdr3_nt: TGTGGTAGCAGTTACTCGACAGGGAATGATCAGCCCCAGCATTTT

d_call: NA
j_call: TRBJ2-3
clone_size: NA
v_call: TRBV11-2
cdr3_aa: CVSSRTGTDITQYF
cdr3_nt: TGTGTCAGCAGCCGCACTGGCACGGACATTACGCAGTATTTT

d_call: TRBD1
j_call: TRBJ2-1
clone_size: NA
v_call: TRBV5-1
cdr3_aa: CASGRTGTDNEQFF
cdr3_nt: TGCGCCAGCGGCAGAACCGGGACAGACAATGAGCAGTTCTTC

d_call: NA
j_call: TRBJ2-3
clone_size: NA
v_call: TRBV6-5
cdr3_aa: CASSNSPPGGTDTQYF
cdr3_nt: TGTGCCAGCAGTAACTCTCCCCCAGGGGGGACAGATACGCAGTATTTT

d_call: NA
j_call: TRBJ2-7
clone_size: many
v_call: TRBV5-6
cdr3_aa: CASSLYPFGYEQYF
cdr3_nt: TGTGCCAGCAGCTTGTACCCTTTTGGCTACGAGCAGTACTTC

d_call: NA
j_call: TRBJ2-3
clone_size: NA
v_call: TRBV11-2
cdr3_aa: CASSRKGTDSTQYF
cdr3_nt: TGTGCCAGTAGCCGCAAGGGCACGGATAGTACGCAGTATTTT

d_call: TRBD1
j_call: TRBJ1-5
clone_size: NA
v_call: TRBV20-1
cdr3_aa: CSARDRAGGGQPQHF
cdr3_nt: TGCAGTGCTAGAGATCGGGCAGGGGGGGGTCAGCCCCAGCATTTT

d_call: NA
j_call: TRBJ2-7
clone_size: NA
v_call: TRBV6-1
cdr3_aa: CASRQGLGGEQYF
cdr3_nt: TGTGCCAGCAGACAGGGACTGGGTGGTGAGCAGTACTTC

d_call: NA
j_call: TRBJ2-1
clone_size: NA
v_call: TRBV6-4
cdr3_aa: CASSAWGAESNEQFF
cdr3_nt: TGTGCCAGCAGTGCATGGGGGGCGGAGAGCAATGAGCAGTTCTTC

d_call: TRBD1
j_call: TRBJ1-1
clone_size: many
v_call: TRBV29-1
cdr3_aa: CSGRTGRTEAFF
cdr3_nt: TGCAGCGGCAGGACAGGTCGAACTGAAGCTTTCTTT

d_call: NA
j_call: TRBJ2-5
clone_size: NA
v_call: TRBV13
cdr3_aa: CAGSTGEAQYF
cdr3_nt: TGTGCCGGCAGCACGGGAGAGGCCCAGTACTTC

d_call: NA
j_call: TRBJ2-5
clone_size: NA
v_call: TRBV6-2/TRBV6-3
cdr3_aa: CASSYGEAETLYF
cdr3_nt: TGTGCCAGCAGTTATGGGGAGGCAGAGACCCTGTACTTC

d_call: NA
j_call: TRBJ1-1
clone_size: NA
v_call: TRBV29-1
cdr3_aa: CSVSDWGRSSEAFF
cdr3_nt: TGCAGCGTGTCGGACTGGGGGAGGAGCTCTGAAGCTTTCTTT

d_call: NA
j_call: TRBJ2-7
clone_size: once
v_call: TRBV28
cdr3_aa: CASSIRRKDEQYF
cdr3_nt: TGTGCCAGCAGCATCAGACGGAAAGACGAGCAGTACTTC

d_call: TRBD1
j_call: TRBJ1-3
clone_size: few
v_call: TRBV5-6
cdr3_aa: CASSLGTGGRTRGNTIYF
cdr3_nt: TGTGCCAGCAGCTTGGGGACAGGGGGACGCACGCGTGGAAACACCATATATTTT

d_call: NA
j_call: TRBJ2-5
clone_size: many
v_call: TRBV30
cdr3_aa: CAWSPLRRAGETQYF
cdr3_nt: TGTGCCTGGAGTCCACTTCGGAGGGCAGGGGAGACCCAGTACTTC

d_call: NA
j_call: TRBJ1-5
clone_size: NA
v_call: TRBV6-2/TRBV6-3
cdr3_aa: CASSYSGYSNQPQHF
cdr3_nt: TGTGCCAGCAGTTACTCAGGGTATAGCAATCAGCCCCAGCACTTT

d_call: TRBD1
j_call: TRBJ2-7
clone_size: NA
v_call: TRBV28
cdr3_aa: CDSRRAGTGGGEQYF
cdr3_nt: TGTGATAGCAGAAGAGCCGGGACAGGGGGGGGAGAGCAGTACTTC

d_call: NA
j_call: TRBJ2-2
clone_size: NA
v_call: TRBV11-2
cdr3_aa: CVSSPLPGNTGELLF
cdr3_nt: TGTGTCAGCAGCCCCCTGCCAGGGAATACCGGGGAGCTGTTATTT

d_call: NA
j_call: TRBJ2-1
clone_size: NA
v_call: TRBV12-3/TRBV12-4
cdr3_aa: CASSPRGWEGYEQFF
cdr3_nt: TGTGCCAGCAGTCCCCGGGGGTGGGAAGGCTATGAGCAGTTCTTC

d_call: TRBD2
j_call: TRBJ2-1
clone_size: NA
v_call: TRBV14
cdr3_aa: CASSHGTRGRNEQFF
cdr3_nt: TGTGCAAGCAGCCATGGGACTAGGGGGAGGAATGAGCAGTTCTTC

d_call: NA
j_call: TRBJ2-7
clone_size: NA
v_call: TRBV11-2
cdr3_aa: CTSNLVFRSSSYEQYF
cdr3_nt: TGTACCAGCAACTTAGTGTTTAGATCGAGCTCCTACGAGCAGTACTTC

d_call: TRBD2
j_call: TRBJ2-4
clone_size: NA
v_call: TRBV6-5
cdr3_aa: CARTTSGGKNIQYF
cdr3_nt: TGTGCCAGGACTACTAGCGGGGGGAAAAACATTCAGTATTTC

d_call: TRBD2
j_call: TRBJ2-1
clone_size: NA
v_call: TRBV11-3
cdr3_aa: CASSRQGVAGYNEEFF
cdr3_nt: TGTGCTAGCAGCAGGCAGGGCGTAGCGGGATACAATGAGGAGTTCTTC

d_call: TRBD2
j_call: TRBJ2-1
clone_size: NA
v_call: TRBV4-1
cdr3_aa: CANSQNRASGRIDEQFF
cdr3_nt: TGCGCCAACAGCCAAAATAGGGCTAGCGGGAGGATAGACGAGCAGTTCTTC